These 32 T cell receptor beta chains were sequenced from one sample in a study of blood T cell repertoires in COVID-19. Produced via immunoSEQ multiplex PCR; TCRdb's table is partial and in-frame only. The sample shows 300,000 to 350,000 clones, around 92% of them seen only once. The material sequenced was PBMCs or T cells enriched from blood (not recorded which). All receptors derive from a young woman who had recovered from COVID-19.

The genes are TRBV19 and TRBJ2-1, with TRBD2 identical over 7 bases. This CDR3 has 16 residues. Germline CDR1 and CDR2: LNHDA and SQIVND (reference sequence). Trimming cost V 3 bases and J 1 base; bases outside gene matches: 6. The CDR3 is CASSIERGWSYNEQFF. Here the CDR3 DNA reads TGTGCCAGTAGTATCGAGCGGGGCTGGTCCTACAATGAGCAGTTCTTC.

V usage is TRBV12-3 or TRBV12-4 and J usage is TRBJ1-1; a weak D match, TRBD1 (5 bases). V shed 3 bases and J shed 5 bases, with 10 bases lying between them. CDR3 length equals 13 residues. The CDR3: CASSLGGWTEAFF. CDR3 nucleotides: TGTGCCAGCAGTTTGGGGGGGTGGACTGAAGCTTTCTTT.

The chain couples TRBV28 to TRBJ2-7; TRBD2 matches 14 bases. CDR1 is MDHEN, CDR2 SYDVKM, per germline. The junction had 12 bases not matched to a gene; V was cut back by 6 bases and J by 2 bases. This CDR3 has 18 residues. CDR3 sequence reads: CASRPQGTSGSVTYEQYF. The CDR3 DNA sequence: TGTGCCAGCAGGCCTCAAGGGACTAGCGGGAGCGTTACCTACGAGCAGTACTTC.

The chain's CDR3 is CASRWGFSNQPQHF. The CDR3 DNA reads TGTGCCAGCAGATGGGGCTTTAGCAATCAGCCCCAGCATTTT. The chain carries TRBV28 and TRBJ1-5; D possibly corresponds to TRBD1 (5 bases). The germline V gene encodes CDR1 MDHEN and CDR2 SYDVKM. This CDR3 is built from 14 residues. Between the trimmed V and J ends, which lost 6 bases and 0 bases, there was a span of 9 bases.

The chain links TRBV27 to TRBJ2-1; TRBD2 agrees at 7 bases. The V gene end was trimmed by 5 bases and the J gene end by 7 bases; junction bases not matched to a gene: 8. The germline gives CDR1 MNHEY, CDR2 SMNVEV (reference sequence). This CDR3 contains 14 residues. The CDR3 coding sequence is TGTGCCAGCAGTACCTCGGGACTATCAAATGAGCAGTTCTTC. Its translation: CASSTSGLSNEQFF.

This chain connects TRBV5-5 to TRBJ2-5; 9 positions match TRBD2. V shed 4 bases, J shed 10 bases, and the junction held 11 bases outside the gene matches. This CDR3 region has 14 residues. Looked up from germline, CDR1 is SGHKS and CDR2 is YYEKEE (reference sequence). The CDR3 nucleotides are TGTGCCAGCAGCGTCACGGGACTAGCAGTTGTCCAGTACTTC. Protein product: CASSVTGLAVVQYF.

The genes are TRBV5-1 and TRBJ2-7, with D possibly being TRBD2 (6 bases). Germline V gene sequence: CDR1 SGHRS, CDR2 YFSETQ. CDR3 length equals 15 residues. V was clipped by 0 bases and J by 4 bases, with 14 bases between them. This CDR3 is CASSLEWGRLYEQYF. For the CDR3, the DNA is TGCGCCAGCAGCTTGGAGTGGGGGAGGTTGTACGAGCAGTACTTC. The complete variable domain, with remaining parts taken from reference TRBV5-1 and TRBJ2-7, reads KAGVTQTPRYLIKTRGQQVTLSCSPISGHRSVSWYQQTPGQGLQFLFEYFSETQRNKGNFPGRFSGRQFSNSRSEMNVSTLELGDSALYLCASSLEWGRLYEQYFGPGTRLTVT.

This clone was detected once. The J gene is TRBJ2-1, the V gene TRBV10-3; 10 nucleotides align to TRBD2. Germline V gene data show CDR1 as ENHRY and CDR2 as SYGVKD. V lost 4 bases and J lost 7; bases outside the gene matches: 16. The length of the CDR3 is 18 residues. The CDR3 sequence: CAISGLAGEVSGSNEQFF. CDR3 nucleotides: TGTGCCATCAGTGGGCTAGCGGGAGAAGTTTCGGGATCGAATGAGCAGTTCTTC.

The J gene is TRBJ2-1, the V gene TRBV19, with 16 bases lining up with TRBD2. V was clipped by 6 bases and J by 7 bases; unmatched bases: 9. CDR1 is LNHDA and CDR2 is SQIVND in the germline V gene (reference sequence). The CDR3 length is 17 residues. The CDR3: CASSRGLAGGPKNEQFF. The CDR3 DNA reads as TGTGCCAGTAGCCGGGGACTAGCGGGAGGGCCTAAGAATGAGCAGTTCTTC.

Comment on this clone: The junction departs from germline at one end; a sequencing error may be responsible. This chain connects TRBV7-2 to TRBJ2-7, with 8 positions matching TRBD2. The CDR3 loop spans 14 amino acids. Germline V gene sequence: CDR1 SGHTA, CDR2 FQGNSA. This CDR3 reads CASSPPPVAGLVFF. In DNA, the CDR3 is TGTGCCAGCAGCCCACCCCCGGTTGCGGGACTAGTTTTTTTC.

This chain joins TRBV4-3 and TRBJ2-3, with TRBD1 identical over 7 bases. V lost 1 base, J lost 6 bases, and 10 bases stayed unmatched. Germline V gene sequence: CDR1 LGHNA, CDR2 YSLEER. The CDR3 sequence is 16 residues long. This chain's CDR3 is CASSQVRGTEPDTQYF. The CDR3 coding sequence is TGCGCCAGCAGCCAAGTTCGAGGGACAGAGCCGGATACGCAGTATTTT.

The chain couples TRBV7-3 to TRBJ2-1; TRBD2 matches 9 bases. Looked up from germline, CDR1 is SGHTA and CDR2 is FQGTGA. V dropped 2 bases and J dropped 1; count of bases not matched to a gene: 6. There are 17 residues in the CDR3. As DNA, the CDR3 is TGTGCCAGCAGCTTACAGGGTGCGGGAGGGTCCTACAATGAGCAGTTCTTC. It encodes CASSLQGAGGSYNEQFF.

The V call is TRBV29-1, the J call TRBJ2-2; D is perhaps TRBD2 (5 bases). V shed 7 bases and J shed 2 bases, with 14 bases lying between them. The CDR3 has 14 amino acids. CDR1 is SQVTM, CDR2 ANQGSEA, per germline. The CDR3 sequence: CSAKREQNTGELFF. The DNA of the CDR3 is TGCAGCGCCAAACGGGAACAAAACACCGGGGAGCTGTTTTTT.

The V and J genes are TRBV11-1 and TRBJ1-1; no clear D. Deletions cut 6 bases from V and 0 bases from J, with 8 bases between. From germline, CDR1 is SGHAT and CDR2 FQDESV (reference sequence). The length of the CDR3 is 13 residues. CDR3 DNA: TGTGCCAGCAGGAGAGGCCTGAACACTGAAGCTTTCTTT. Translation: CASRRGLNTEAFF.

CDR3 loop: CAILGGGSDEQFF. As DNA, the CDR3 is TGTGCCATCCTCGGGGGAGGGAGCGATGAGCAGTTCTTC. The chain recombines TRBV10-3 with TRBJ2-1, with 7 nucleotides matching TRBD2. The V segment lost 8 bases and the J segment 8 bases; nucleotides outside the gene matches: 9. The CDR3 has 13 amino acids. CDR1 ENHRY and CDR2 SYGVKD come from the germline V gene.

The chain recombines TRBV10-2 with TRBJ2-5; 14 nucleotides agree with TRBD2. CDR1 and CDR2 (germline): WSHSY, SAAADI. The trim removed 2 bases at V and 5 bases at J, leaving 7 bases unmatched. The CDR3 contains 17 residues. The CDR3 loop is CASSEAGTSGRSETQYF. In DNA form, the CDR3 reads TGCGCCAGCAGTGAGGCGGGGACTAGCGGGAGAAGTGAGACCCAGTACTTC.

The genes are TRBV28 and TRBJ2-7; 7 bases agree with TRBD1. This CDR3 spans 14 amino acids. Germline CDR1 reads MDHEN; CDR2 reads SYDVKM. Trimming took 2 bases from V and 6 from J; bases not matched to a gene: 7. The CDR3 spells CASSLLAGGTEQYF. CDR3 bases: TGTGCCAGCAGTTTACTGGCAGGGGGAACCGAGCAGTACTTC.

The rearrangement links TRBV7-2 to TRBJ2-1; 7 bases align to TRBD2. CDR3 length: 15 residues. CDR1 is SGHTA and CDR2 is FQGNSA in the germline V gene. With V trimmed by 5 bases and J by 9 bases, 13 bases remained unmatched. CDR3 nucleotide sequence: TGTGCCAGCAGCACATGGACTAGGCTCGGCGCTGAGCAGTTCTTC. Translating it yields CASSTWTRLGAEQFF. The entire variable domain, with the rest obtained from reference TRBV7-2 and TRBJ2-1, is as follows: GAGVSQSPSNKVTEKGKDVELRCDPISGHTALYWYRQSLGQGLEFLIYFQGNSAPDKSGLPSDRFSAERTGGSVSTLTIQRTQQEDSAVYLCASSTWTRLGAEQFFGPGTRLTVL.

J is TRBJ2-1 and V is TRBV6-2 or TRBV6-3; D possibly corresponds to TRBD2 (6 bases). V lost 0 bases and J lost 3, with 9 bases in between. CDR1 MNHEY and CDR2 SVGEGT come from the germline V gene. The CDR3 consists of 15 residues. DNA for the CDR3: TGTGCCAGCAGTTACTCGATTAGCGGCTACAATGAGCAGTTCTTC. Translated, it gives CASSYSISGYNEQFF.

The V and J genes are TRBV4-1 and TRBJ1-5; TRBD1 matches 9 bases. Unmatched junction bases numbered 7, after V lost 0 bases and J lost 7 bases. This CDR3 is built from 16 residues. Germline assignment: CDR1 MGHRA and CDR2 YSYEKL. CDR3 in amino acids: CASSQDYRQGDQPQHF. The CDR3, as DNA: TGCGCCAGCAGCCAAGATTATAGACAGGGGGACCAGCCCCAGCATTTT.

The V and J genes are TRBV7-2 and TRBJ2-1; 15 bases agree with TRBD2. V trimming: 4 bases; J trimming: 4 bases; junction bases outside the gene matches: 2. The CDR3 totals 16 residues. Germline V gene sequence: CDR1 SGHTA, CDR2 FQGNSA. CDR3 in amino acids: CASSYGLAGGYNEQFF. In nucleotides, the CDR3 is TGTGCCAGCAGCTATGGACTAGCGGGAGGGTACAATGAGCAGTTCTTC.

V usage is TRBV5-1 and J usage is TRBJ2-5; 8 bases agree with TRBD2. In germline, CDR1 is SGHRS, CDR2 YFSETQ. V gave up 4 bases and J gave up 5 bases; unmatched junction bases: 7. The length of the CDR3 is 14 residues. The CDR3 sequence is CASSRGGHEETQYF. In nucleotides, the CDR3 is TGCGCCAGCAGCCGCGGGGGGCACGAGGAGACCCAGTACTTC.

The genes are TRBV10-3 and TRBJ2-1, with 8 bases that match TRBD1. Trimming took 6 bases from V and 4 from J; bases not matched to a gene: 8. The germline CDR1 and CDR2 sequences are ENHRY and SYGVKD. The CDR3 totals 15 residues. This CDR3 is CAIRPGQGVYNEQFF. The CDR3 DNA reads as TGTGCCATCAGACCAGGACAGGGTGTTTACAATGAGCAGTTCTTC.

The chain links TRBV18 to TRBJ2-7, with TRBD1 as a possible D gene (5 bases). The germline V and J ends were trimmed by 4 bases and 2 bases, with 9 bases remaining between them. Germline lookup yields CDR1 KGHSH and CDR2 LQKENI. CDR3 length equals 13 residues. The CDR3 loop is CASSREQAYEQYF. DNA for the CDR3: TGTGCCAGCTCACGAGAACAGGCCTACGAGCAGTACTTC. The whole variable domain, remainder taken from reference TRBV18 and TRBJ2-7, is NAGVMQNPRHLVRRRGQEARLRCSPMKGHSHVYWYRQLPEEGLKFMVYLQKENIIDESGMPKERFSAEFPKEGPSILRIQQVVRGDSAAYFCASSREQAYEQYFGPGTRLTVT.

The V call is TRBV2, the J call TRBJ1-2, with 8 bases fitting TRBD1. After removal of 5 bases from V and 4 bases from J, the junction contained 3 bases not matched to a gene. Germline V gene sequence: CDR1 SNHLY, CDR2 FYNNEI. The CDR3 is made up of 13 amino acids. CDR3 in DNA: TGTGCCAGCAGTTCACAGGGGGGCTATGGCTACACCTTC. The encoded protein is CASSSQGGYGYTF. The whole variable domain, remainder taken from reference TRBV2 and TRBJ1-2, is EPEVTQTPSHQVTQMGQEVILRCVPISNHLYFYWYRQILGQKVEFLVSFYNNEISEKSEIFDDQFSVERPDGSNFTLKIRSTKLEDSAMYFCASSSQGGYGYTFGSGTRLTVV.

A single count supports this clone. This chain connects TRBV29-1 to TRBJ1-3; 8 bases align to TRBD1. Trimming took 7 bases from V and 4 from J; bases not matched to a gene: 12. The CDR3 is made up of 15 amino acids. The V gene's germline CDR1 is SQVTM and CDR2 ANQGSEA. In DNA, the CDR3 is TGCAGCGCCACAGCGGGGACAGGATTAGGAAACACCATATATTTT. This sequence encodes CSATAGTGLGNTIYF.

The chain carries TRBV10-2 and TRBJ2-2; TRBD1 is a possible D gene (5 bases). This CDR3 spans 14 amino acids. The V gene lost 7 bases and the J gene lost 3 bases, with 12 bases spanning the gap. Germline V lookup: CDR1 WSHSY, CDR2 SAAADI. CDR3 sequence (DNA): TGCGCCAGCACCCCGCAGGGTGACACCGGGGAGCTGTTTTTT. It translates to CASTPQGDTGELFF.

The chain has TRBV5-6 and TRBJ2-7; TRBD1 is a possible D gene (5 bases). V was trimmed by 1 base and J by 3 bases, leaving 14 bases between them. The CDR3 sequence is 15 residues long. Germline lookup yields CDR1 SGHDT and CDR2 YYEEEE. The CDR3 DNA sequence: TGTGCCAGCAGCTTGTCGGCAGGGTATCTCTACGAGCAGTACTTC. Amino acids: CASSLSAGYLYEQYF.

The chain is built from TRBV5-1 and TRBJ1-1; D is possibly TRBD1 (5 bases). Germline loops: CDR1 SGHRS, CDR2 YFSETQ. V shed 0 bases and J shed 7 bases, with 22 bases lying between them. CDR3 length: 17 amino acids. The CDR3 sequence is CASSLDPEMTAPHEAFF. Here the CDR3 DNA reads TGCGCCAGCAGCTTGGACCCCGAAATGACAGCGCCCCATGAAGCTTTCTTT.

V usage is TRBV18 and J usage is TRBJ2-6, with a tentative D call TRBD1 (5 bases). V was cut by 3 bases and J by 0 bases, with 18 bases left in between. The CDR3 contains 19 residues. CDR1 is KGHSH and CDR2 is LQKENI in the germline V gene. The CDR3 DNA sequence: TGTGCCAGCTCACCCGCTCGAGCAGGGCTGGGCTCTGGGGCCAACGTCCTGACTTTC. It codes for CASSPARAGLGSGANVLTF.

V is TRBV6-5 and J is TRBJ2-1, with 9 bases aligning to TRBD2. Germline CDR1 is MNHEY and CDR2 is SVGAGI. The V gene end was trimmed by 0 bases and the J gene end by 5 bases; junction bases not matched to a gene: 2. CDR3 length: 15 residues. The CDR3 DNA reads TGTGCCAGCAGTTACTCTGGCGGGAGGGACAATGAGCAGTTCTTC. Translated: CASSYSGGRDNEQFF.

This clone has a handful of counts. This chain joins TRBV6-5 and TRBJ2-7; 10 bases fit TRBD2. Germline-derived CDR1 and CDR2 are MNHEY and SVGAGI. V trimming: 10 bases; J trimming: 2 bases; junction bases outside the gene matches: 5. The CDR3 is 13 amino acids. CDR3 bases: TGTGCCACCACTAGCGGGATAACCTACGAGCAGTACTTC. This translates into CATTSGITYEQYF.